This entry is about one TCR beta chain. Its antigen is not identified. The sample originates from a study of cytomegalovirus exposure and HLA in healthy donors. The overall study: Within an early data release were tens of millions of unique TCRs drawn from HLA-typed donors. Study-level results: HLA-A and HLA-B allele assignments for most subjects were reportedly predicted accurately using TCR beta sequences.

This PCR relied on a set of 60 Vbeta primers and 13 Jbeta primers. TCRdb's table, derived via immunoSEQ multiplex PCR, lists solely in-frame clones and lacks some. The table shows 100,000 to 150,000 clones, with approximately 82% occurring only once. CDR1 is GTSNPN, CDR2 SVGIG, per germline (reference sequence). This CDR3 comprises 14 residues. Trimming cost V 3 bases and J 6 bases; bases outside gene matches: 6. Sequenced: PBMCs. The chain links TRBV30 to TRBJ1-5; 9 bases fit TRBD1. The source is a female donor in good health and CMV-seronegative. CDR3 residues: CAWRTGGAGQPQHF. The CDR3 DNA reads TGTGCCTGGAGAACAGGGGGCGCGGGTCAGCCCCAGCATTTT. Variable domain in full (rest from reference TRBV30 and TRBJ1-5): SQTIHQWPATLVQPVGSPLSLECTVEGTSNPNLYWYRQAAGRGLQLLFYSVGIGQISSEVPQNLSASRPQDRQFILSSKKLLLSDSGFYLCAWRTGGAGQPQHFGDGTRLSIL.